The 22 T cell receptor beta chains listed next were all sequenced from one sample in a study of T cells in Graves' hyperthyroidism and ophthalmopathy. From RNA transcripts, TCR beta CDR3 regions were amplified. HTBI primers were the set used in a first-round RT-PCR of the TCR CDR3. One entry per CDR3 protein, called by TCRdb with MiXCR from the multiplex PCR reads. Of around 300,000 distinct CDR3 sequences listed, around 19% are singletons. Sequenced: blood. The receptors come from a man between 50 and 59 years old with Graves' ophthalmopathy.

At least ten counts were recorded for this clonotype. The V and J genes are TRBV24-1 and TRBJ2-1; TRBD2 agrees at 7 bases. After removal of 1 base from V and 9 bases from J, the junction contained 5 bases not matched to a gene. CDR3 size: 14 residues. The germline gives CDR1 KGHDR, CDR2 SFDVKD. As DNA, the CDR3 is TGTGCCACCAGTGATTTCGCGGGAGAGCTTGAGCAGTTCTTC. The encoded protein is CATSDFAGELEQFF.

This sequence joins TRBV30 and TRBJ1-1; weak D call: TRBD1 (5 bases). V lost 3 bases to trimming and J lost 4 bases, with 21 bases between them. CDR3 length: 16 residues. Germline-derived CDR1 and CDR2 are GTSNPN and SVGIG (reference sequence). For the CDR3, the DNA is TGTGCCTGGAGACCCCCTCAACGGGGCCTGGGCACTGAAGCTTTCTTT. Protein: CAWRPPQRGLGTEAFF.

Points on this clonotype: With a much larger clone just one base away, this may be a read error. CDR3 nucleotides: TGCGCCGGCAGCTTATTGGGGACTAGCGGTGATACGCAGTATTTT. Its protein is CAGSLLGTSGDTQYF. The rearrangement joins TRBV5-1 to TRBJ2-3; 11 bases agree with TRBD2. The CDR3 totals 15 residues. The germline V gene encodes CDR1 SGHRS and CDR2 YFSETQ.

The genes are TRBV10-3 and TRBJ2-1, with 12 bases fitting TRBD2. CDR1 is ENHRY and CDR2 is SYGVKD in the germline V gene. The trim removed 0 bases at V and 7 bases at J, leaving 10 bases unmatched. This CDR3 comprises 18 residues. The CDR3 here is CAISESHMTSGSDNEQFF. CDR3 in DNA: TGTGCCATCAGTGAGTCCCATATGACTAGCGGGAGTGATAATGAGCAGTTCTTC.

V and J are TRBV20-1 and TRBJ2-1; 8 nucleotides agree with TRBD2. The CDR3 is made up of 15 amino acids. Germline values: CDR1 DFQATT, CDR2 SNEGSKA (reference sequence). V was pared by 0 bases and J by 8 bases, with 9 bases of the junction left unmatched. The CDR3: CSARDQAGVGYEQFF. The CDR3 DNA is TGCAGTGCTAGAGATCAAGCGGGAGTAGGGTATGAGCAGTTCTTC.

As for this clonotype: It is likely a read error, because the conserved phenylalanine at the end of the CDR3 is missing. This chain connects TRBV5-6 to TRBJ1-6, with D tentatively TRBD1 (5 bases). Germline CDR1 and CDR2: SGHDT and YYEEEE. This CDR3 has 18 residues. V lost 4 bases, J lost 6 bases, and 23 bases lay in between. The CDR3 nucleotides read TGTGCCAGCAGCGCCAGCCCGGGGACGTTGAGTCTTAATTCACCCCTCCACCTT. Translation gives CASSASPGTLSLNSPLHL.

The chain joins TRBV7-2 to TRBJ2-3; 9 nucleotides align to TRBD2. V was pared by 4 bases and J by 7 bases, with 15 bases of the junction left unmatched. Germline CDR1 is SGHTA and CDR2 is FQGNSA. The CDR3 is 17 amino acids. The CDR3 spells CASSSYGSGSTRNTQYF. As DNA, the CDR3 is TGTGCCAGCAGCTCGTACGGTAGCGGGAGTACCAGAAATACGCAGTATTTT.

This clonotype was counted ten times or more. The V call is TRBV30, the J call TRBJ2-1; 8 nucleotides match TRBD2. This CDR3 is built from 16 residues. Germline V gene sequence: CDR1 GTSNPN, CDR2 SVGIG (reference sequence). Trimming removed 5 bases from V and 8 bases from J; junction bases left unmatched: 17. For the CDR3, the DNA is TGTGCCTGGCACGACGAGCGGGGGAGATTCTCCTATGAGCAGTTCTTC. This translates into CAWHDERGRFSYEQFF.

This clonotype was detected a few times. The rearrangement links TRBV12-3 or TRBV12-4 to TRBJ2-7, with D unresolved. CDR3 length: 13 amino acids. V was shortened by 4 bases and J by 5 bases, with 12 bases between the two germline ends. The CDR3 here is CASSSHVWNEQYF. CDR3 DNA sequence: TGTGCCAGCAGTTCCCACGTCTGGAACGAGCAGTACTTC.

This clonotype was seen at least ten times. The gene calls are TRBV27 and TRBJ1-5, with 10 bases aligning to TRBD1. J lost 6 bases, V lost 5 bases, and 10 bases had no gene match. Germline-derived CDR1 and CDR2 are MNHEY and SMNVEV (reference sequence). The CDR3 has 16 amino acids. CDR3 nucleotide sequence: TGTGCCAGCAGTCGCACCGGGACAGGGGTAGTTCAGCCCCAGCATTTT. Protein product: CASSRTGTGVVQPQHF.

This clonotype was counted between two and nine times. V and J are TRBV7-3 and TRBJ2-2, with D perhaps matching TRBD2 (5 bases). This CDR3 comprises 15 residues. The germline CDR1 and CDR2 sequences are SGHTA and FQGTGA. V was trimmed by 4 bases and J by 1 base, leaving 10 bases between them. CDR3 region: CASSSSRENTGELFF. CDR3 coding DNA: TGTGCCAGCAGCTCATCCCGGGAGAACACCGGGGAGCTGTTTTTT. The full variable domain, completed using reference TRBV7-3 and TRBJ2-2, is GAGVSQTPSNKVTEKGKYVELRCDPISGHTALYWYRQSLGQGPEFLIYFQGTGAADDSGLPNDRFFAVRPEGSVSTLKIQRTERGDSAVYLCASSSSRENTGELFFGEGSRLTVL.

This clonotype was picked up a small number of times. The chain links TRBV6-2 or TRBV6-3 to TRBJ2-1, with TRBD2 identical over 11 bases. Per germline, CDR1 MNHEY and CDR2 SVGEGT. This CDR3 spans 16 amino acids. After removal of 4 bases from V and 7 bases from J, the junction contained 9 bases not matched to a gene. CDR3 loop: CASSSRLAGLKNEQFF. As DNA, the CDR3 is TGTGCCAGCAGTTCCAGACTAGCGGGACTGAAGAATGAGCAGTTCTTC.

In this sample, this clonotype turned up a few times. As DNA, the CDR3 is TGCGCCAGCAGCAGCGGGACTAGCGGGAAAGGTGCTGAGCAGTTCTTC. This encodes CASSSGTSGKGAEQFF. V gene TRBV5-1 combines with J gene TRBJ2-1; 13 bases map to TRBD2. The CDR3 sequence is 16 residues long. CDR1 SGHRS and CDR2 YFSETQ come from the germline V gene. With V trimmed by 4 bases and J by 9 bases, 10 bases remained unmatched.

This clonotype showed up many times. The CDR3, as DNA: TGTGCCAGCTCACAGGTGGGGCGCGGAGATACGCAGTATTTT. Encoded protein: CASSQVGRGDTQYF. This chain joins TRBV18 and TRBJ2-3; D might be TRBD1 (5 bases). Germline V gene sequence: CDR1 KGHSH, CDR2 LQKENI. V lost 4 bases and J 5 bases, leaving 13 bases between the germline ends. The CDR3 covers 14 residues. The full variable domain, with the rest looked up from reference TRBV18 and TRBJ2-3, is NAGVMQNPRHLVRRRGQEARLRCSPMKGHSHVYWYRQLPEEGLKFMVYLQKENIIDESGMPKERFSAEFPKEGPSILRIQQVVRGDSAAYFCASSQVGRGDTQYFGPGTRLTVL.

CDR3 bases: TGTGCCAGCAGCGTCCGGGACAGTAATTCACCCCTCCACTTT. Translation: CASSVRDSNSPLHF. This rearrangement joins TRBV9 to TRBJ1-6; 7 bases align to TRBD1. The CDR3 loop spans 14 amino acids. V trimming: 2 bases; J trimming: 6 bases; junction bases outside the gene matches: 2. Germline CDR1 is SGDLS and CDR2 is YYNGEE.

CDR3 nucleotide sequence: TGTGCCAGTAGTCCCGGACAGGGTCCCGCTGAAGCTTTCTTT. This translates into CASSPGQGPAEAFF. The genes are TRBV19 and TRBJ1-1; 8 bases match TRBD1. The V segment lost 5 bases and the J segment 6 bases; nucleotides outside the gene matches: 8. The CDR3 contains 14 residues. Germline lookup yields CDR1 LNHDA and CDR2 SQIVND (reference sequence).

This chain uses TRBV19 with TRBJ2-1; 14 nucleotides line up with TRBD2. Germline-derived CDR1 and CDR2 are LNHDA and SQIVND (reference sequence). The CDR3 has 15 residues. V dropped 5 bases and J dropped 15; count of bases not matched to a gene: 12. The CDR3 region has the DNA TGTGCCAGTAGTGACAAAGGGACTAGCGGGAGATTACTGTTCTTC. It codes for CASSDKGTSGRLLFF.

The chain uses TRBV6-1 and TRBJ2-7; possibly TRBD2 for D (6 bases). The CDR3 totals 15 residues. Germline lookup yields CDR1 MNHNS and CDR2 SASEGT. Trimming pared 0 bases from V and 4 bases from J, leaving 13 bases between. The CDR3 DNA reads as TGTGCCAGCAGTGAAGCGGAGGGTGGGATGTACGAGCAGTACTTC. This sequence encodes CASSEAEGGMYEQYF.

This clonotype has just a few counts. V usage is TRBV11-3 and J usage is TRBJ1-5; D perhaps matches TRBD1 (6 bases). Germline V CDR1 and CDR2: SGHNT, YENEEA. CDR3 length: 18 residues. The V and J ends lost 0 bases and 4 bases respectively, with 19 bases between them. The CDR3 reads CASSLERIAQQGNQPQHF. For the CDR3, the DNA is TGTGCCAGCAGCTTAGAGAGGATAGCCCAACAGGGAAATCAGCCCCAGCATTTT.

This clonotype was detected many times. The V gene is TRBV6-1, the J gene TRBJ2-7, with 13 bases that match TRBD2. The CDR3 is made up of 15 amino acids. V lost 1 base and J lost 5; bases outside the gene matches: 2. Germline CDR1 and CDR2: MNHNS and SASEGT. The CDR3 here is CASSEGTSGSNEQYF. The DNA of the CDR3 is TGTGCCAGCAGTGAAGGGACTAGCGGGAGCAACGAGCAGTACTTC.

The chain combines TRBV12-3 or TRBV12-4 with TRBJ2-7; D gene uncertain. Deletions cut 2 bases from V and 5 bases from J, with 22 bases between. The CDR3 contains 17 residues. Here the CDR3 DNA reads TGTGCCAGCAGTTTATTAAACATTGCCCCGGGTTTCGACGAGCAGTACTTC. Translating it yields CASSLLNIAPGFDEQYF.

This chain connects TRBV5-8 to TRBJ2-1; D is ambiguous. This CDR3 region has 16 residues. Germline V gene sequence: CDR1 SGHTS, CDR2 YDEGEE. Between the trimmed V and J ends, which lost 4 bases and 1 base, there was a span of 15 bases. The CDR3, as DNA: TGTGCCAGCAGCCCTGAGCCTAATCAATCCTACAATGAGCAGTTCTTC. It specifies CASSPEPNQSYNEQFF.